The clone carrying this T cell receptor beta chain has a handful of counts. The antigen is not known. The CDR3 runs 14 residues. V lost 5 bases, J lost 1 base, and 11 bases lay in between. The V gene's germline CDR1 is LNHNV and CDR2 YYDKDF (reference sequence). For TCRbeta, the library was prepared with unique molecular identifiers. TCRdb reanalysed the PCR reads using MiXCR and keeps one entry per CDR3 protein. In the table there are hundreds of thousands of distinct CDR3 sequences, around 15% of which are singletons. The data were taken from a study of T-cell reconstitution after alpha-beta-depleted transplantation in children. Study-wide points: T-cell counts and diversity at one year following transplant were attributed mainly to newly produced T cells. Some patients owed their high day-60 TCRbeta diversity to surviving recipient T cells and thymic progenitors. Reportedly, roughly two months post-transplant, alpha-beta T cells arose from several hundred expanded graft clones.

The chain uses TRBV15 and TRBJ2-5; D perhaps matches TRBD2 (6 bases). The sequences come from PBMCs, mostly from graft donor cells, collected 360 days after TCRalphabeta/CD19-depleted stem cell transplant. This clonotype was sampled from a boy in the first two years of life who had a stem cell transplant for Wiskott-Aldrich syndrome, so the T cells may come from the graft donor. In DNA form, the CDR3 reads TGTGCCACCAGCCGAGGGGAGGTCCAAGAGACCCAGTACTTC. Amino acids: CATSRGEVQETQYF.